This T cell receptor (beta chain) was recovered during a study of blood T cells in healthy people across ages. The CDR3 has 14 amino acids. Germline values: CDR1 DFQATT, CDR2 SNEGSKA (reference sequence). Details on this clonotype: At one of its ends the junction is not consistent with the germline gene, which may arise from a read error.

A second PCR of roughly 6 to 12 cycles used a sample-barcoded 5' primer and a J-beta primer mix. Via MiXCR, TCRdb re-called the 5' RACE reads, giving one row per CDR3 protein. Of approximately 810,000 distinct CDR3 sequences listed, roughly 34% are singletons. Sequences were obtained from blood. The gene calls are TRBV20-1 and TRBJ1-1; D not certain. The receptor was isolated from a man aged 18-30 years in good health. The chain's CDR3 is CSAREGGMNTKAFF. CDR3 nucleotide sequence: TGCAGTGCTAGAGAGGGAGGAATGAACACTAAAGCTTTCTTT.